Below are 24 T cell receptor beta chains sequenced from a single sample in a study of cytomegalovirus exposure and HLA in healthy donors. PCR primers comprised 60 Vbeta and 13 Jbeta primers. Generated by immunoSEQ multiplex PCR, the TCRdb table keeps only in-frame clones and is missing some. Of some 140,000 clones listed, roughly 83% are singletons. Material for sequencing was PBMCs. These receptors all come from a man younger than 45 in good health and CMV-seropositive.

The chain combines TRBV7-9 with TRBJ1-1; TRBD1 might be the D (5 bases). V gave up 5 bases and J gave up 1 base, with 8 bases separating them. There are 13 residues in the CDR3. Per germline, CDR1 SEHNR and CDR2 FQNEAQ (reference sequence). CDR3 protein: CASSRQPNTEAFF. The CDR3 bases are TGTGCCAGCAGCCGACAGCCGAACACTGAAGCTTTCTTT.

The chain joins TRBV25-1 to TRBJ1-1; 7 positions match TRBD1. Trimming took 1 base from V and 1 from J; bases not matched to a gene: 6. There are 16 residues in the CDR3. Germline CDR1 is MGHDK and CDR2 is SYGVNS. The CDR3 spells CASSEFDRVWNTEAFF. CDR3 bases: TGTGCCAGCAGTGAATTTGACAGGGTCTGGAACACTGAAGCTTTCTTT.

The V and J genes are TRBV28 and TRBJ1-2; no clear D gene. The germline gives CDR1 MDHEN, CDR2 SYDVKM. Trimming shortened V by 6 bases and J by 8 bases, and 13 bases separated the two germline ends. The CDR3 length is 12 residues. This CDR3 is CASSPPLVGYTF. CDR3 bases: TGTGCCAGCAGCCCCCCCCTAGTCGGCTACACCTTC.

This chain joins TRBV30 and TRBJ1-1, with D perhaps matching TRBD1 (6 bases). V was cut by 2 bases and J by 3 bases, with 10 bases left in between. CDR3 length: 13 amino acids. Germline CDR1 GTSNPN, CDR2 SVGIG (reference sequence). DNA for the CDR3: TGTGCCTGGAGTTCGACAGGATACACTGAAGCTTTCTTT. Amino acid sequence: CAWSSTGYTEAFF.

The chain joins TRBV7-9 to TRBJ1-6; D is perhaps TRBD1 (5 bases). CDR3 length equals 12 residues. Deletions cut 5 bases from V and 7 bases from J, with 6 bases between. Germline values: CDR1 SEHNR, CDR2 FQNEAQ (reference sequence). CDR3 nucleotide sequence: TGTGCCAGCAGCCAGGGAAATTCACCCCTCCACTTT. It translates to CASSQGNSPLHF.

V and J are TRBV4-1 and TRBJ1-5; D unresolved. The CDR3 loop spans 14 amino acids. Trimming removed 4 bases from V and 2 bases from J, with 9 bases in between. Germline values: CDR1 MGHRA, CDR2 YSYEKL. CDR3 in amino acids: CASSPTSGNQPQHF. DNA of the CDR3: TGCGCCAGCAGCCCTACCAGCGGCAATCAGCCCCAGCATTTT.

This clone was seen a handful of times. V gene TRBV10-3 combines with J gene TRBJ2-7; 9 nucleotides match TRBD1. Germline CDR1 reads ENHRY; CDR2 reads SYGVKD. This CDR3 contains 13 residues. After removal of 11 bases from V and 3 bases from J, the junction contained 8 bases not matched to a gene. The CDR3 is CASRTGANYEQYF. In DNA form, the CDR3 reads TGTGCCTCTCGGACAGGGGCGAACTACGAGCAGTACTTC.

The J gene is TRBJ1-5, the V gene TRBV6-5; D gene ambiguous. V was clipped by 0 bases and J by 5 bases, with 8 bases between them. Germline V CDR1 and CDR2: MNHEY, SVGAGI. The CDR3 runs to 14 residues. This CDR3 reads CASSYSFLYQPQHF. The CDR3 DNA reads TGTGCCAGCAGTTACTCCTTCCTTTATCAGCCCCAGCATTTT.

The genes are TRBV27 and TRBJ1-2, with D perhaps TRBD1 (6 bases). Germline loops: CDR1 MNHEY, CDR2 SMNVEV (reference sequence). Trimming shortened V by 2 bases and J by 5 bases, and 18 bases separated the two germline ends. This CDR3 has 16 residues. The CDR3 is CASSLGGVGGRYGYTF. CDR3 DNA sequence: TGTGCCAGCAGTTTAGGGGGGGTCGGGGGCAGGTATGGCTACACCTTC.

This chain joins TRBV28 and TRBJ2-7; 8 nucleotides align to TRBD1. Germline CDR1 MDHEN, CDR2 SYDVKM. This CDR3 is built from 18 residues. J gave up 3 bases and V 4 bases, and 17 bases lay outside the gene matches. CDR3 bases: TGTGCCAGCAGTTCCAGAGGGTCCCCTTCAGGGGGCAACTACGAGCAGTACTTC. It specifies CASSSRGSPSGGNYEQYF.

This clone was seen a few times. The chain carries TRBV30 and TRBJ1-2; no firm D call. Germline V gene sequence: CDR1 GTSNPN, CDR2 SVGIG (reference sequence). The CDR3 has 12 residues. V lost 5 bases and J 2 bases, leaving 9 bases between the germline ends. In nucleotides, the CDR3 is TGTGCCTGGGGTCGGCGGAACTATGGCTACACCTTC. This codes for CAWGRRNYGYTF.

A word on this clone: At one end, the junction sequence differs from germline, possibly due to a read error. CDR3 DNA sequence: TGTGTCTGGACTATAACCGGGACTAGCGGGTCCCCACTAGCCAAAAACATTCAGTACTTC. Its protein product is CVWTITGTSGSPLAKNIQYF. The chain has TRBV30 and TRBJ2-4; 12 nucleotides align to TRBD2. Germline V gene sequence: CDR1 GTSNPN, CDR2 SVGIG (reference sequence). The CDR3 consists of 20 residues. Based on the CDR3 plus reference TRBV30 and TRBJ2-4, the full variable domain is SQTIHQWPATLVQPVGSPLSLECTVEGTSNPNLYWYRQAAGRGLQLLFYSVGIGQISSEVPQNLSASRPQDRQFILSSKKLLLSDSGFYLCVWTITGTSGSPLAKNIQYFGAGTRLSVL.

J is TRBJ2-1 and V is TRBV27; D might be TRBD1 (5 bases). With 6 bases removed from V and 5 bases from J, the gap between germline ends came to 17 bases. CDR3 size: 15 residues. Germline V gene sequence: CDR1 MNHEY, CDR2 SMNVEV (reference sequence). The DNA for the CDR3 is TGTGCCAGCAGCCCTGAAGGGTGGGGCAACAATGAGCAGTTCTTC. As protein: CASSPEGWGNNEQFF.

This chain joins TRBV7-9 and TRBJ2-1, with 7 positions matching TRBD1. Germline V lookup: CDR1 SEHNR, CDR2 FQNEAQ (reference sequence). The CDR3 covers 12 residues. The junction had 3 bases not matched to a gene; V was cut back by 5 bases and J by 8 bases. CDR3 nucleotide sequence: TGTGCCAGCAGCGTTACAGGGGATGAGCAGTTCTTC. Amino acids: CASSVTGDEQFF.

The chain carries TRBV28 and TRBJ1-2, with TRBD1 matching over 9 bases. V was clipped by 5 bases and J by 0 bases; unmatched bases: 4. Germline-derived CDR1 and CDR2 are MDHEN and SYDVKM. CDR3 length: 15 residues. Written as DNA, the CDR3 is TGTGCCAGCAGTCCCGGACAGGGGTCTAACTATGGCTACACCTTC. This codes for CASSPGQGSNYGYTF.

This rearrangement joins TRBV30 to TRBJ2-5; 10 bases are a match to TRBD2. CDR1 and CDR2 (germline): GTSNPN, SVGIG (reference sequence). After removal of 3 bases from V and 9 bases from J, the junction contained 7 bases not matched to a gene. CDR3 length: 13 residues. CDR3 coding DNA: TGTGCCTGGAGGAAGGGGACTAGCGTGGCCCAGTACTTC. Amino acids: CAWRKGTSVAQYF. Combining the CDR3 with reference TRBV30 and TRBJ2-5 gives the whole variable domain SQTIHQWPATLVQPVGSPLSLECTVEGTSNPNLYWYRQAAGRGLQLLFYSVGIGQISSEVPQNLSASRPQDRQFILSSKKLLLSDSGFYLCAWRKGTSVAQYFGPGTRLLVL.

The V gene is TRBV9, the J gene TRBJ1-1; D call uncertain. The CDR3 spans 14 residues. CDR1 SGDLS and CDR2 YYNGEE come from the germline V gene. V lost 3 bases, J lost 4 bases, and 13 bases lay in between. The CDR3 loop is CASSALGVATEAFF. In nucleotides, the CDR3 is TGTGCCAGCAGCGCTCTAGGAGTGGCCACTGAAGCTTTCTTT.

This sequence joins TRBV7-2 and TRBJ1-1; D is unclear. The CDR3 has 13 residues. The V gene lost 5 bases and the J gene lost 1 base, with 8 bases spanning the gap. CDR1 and CDR2 from the germline V gene are SGHTA and FQGNSA. The CDR3 DNA sequence: TGTGCCAGCAGCATTACAGAGAACACTGAAGCTTTCTTT. Its protein is CASSITENTEAFF.

The count of this clone is one. This rearrangement joins TRBV7-8 to TRBJ2-3; 9 bases line up with TRBD1. Germline V gene lookup returns CDR1 SGHVS and CDR2 FQNEAQ. V dropped 2 bases and J dropped 3; count of bases not matched to a gene: 3. CDR3 length: 15 amino acids. The CDR3 sequence: CASSLWGQGTDTQYF. CDR3 coding DNA: TGTGCCAGCAGCTTATGGGGACAGGGAACAGATACGCAGTATTTT.

This chain connects TRBV11-3 to TRBJ2-7; the match to TRBD2 covers 11 bases. The CDR3 covers 15 residues. CDR1 is SGHNT and CDR2 is YENEEA in the germline V gene. The V and J ends lost 5 bases and 7 bases, in that order; junction bases with no gene match: 10. The chain's CDR3 is CASSPGLAGIGEQYF. The CDR3 region has the DNA TGTGCCAGCAGCCCCGGACTAGCGGGTATCGGGGAGCAGTACTTC.

This chain uses TRBV7-6 with TRBJ1-6; D might be TRBD1 (5 bases). V was shortened by 5 bases and J by 7 bases, with 12 bases between the two germline ends. Germline V gives CDR1 SGHVS, CDR2 FNYEAQ. This CDR3 is 14 amino acids long. The CDR3, as DNA: TGTGCCAGCAGCCTCACAGGTCCGAATTCACCCCTCCACTTT. Translated, it gives CASSLTGPNSPLHF.

This clone is a singleton in its sample. The V call is TRBV7-9, the J call TRBJ1-2; perhaps TRBD1 as D (5 bases). V was clipped by 5 bases and J by 10 bases, with 14 bases between them. The CDR3 consists of 12 residues. CDR1 and CDR2 from the germline V gene are SEHNR and FQNEAQ (reference sequence). Here the CDR3 reads CASSIDRRVYTF. The CDR3 DNA reads as TGTGCCAGCAGCATCGACAGACGGGTCTACACCTTC. The full variable domain, with the rest looked up from reference TRBV7-9 and TRBJ1-2, is DTGVSQNPRHKITKRGQNVTFRCDPISEHNRLYWYRQTLGQGPEFLTYFQNEAQLEKSRLLSDRFSAERPKGSFSTLEIQRTEQGDSAMYLCASSIDRRVYTFGSGTRLTVV.

With regard to this clone: The junction departs from the called germline gene at one end, perhaps through a read error. The rearrangement links TRBV5-8 to TRBJ2-7; D is possibly TRBD2 (8 bases). Germline assignment: CDR1 SGHTS and CDR2 YDEGEE. The CDR3 contains 17 residues. The CDR3 is CASSLKGGLASAGGIPF. The CDR3 DNA sequence: TGTGCCAGCAGCTTGAAAGGGGGCCTTGCCTCCGCGGGGGGTATCCCCTTC.

The chain recombines TRBV19 with TRBJ2-3; 7 nucleotides line up with TRBD1. Trimming removed 3 bases from V and 6 bases from J; junction bases left unmatched: 12. The CDR3 covers 16 residues. The V gene's germline CDR1 is LNHDA and CDR2 SQIVND (reference sequence). Here the CDR3 reads CASSMGTVAFVDTQYF. The CDR3 coding sequence is TGTGCCAGTAGTATGGGGACAGTGGCTTTTGTGGATACGCAGTATTTT.